The clone carrying this T cell receptor beta chain was counted between two and nine times. This record comes from a study of beta chain features in type 1 diabetes. The germline V and J ends were trimmed by 1 base and 3 bases, with 10 bases remaining between them. Germline values: CDR1 SGHTA, CDR2 FQGNSA. CDR3 size: 14 residues. Of the isolated RNA, all was reverse transcribed, and so the sequenced material was expressed TCRB transcripts. Samples of naive, central memory and regulatory T cells yielded a mean of approximately 3.7 million reads. Data came from immunoSEQ multiplex PCR; TCRdb stores just in-frame clones and leaves some out. The sample lists 900,000 or so clones; roughly a sixth were seen once.

This TCR was recovered from a woman aged 18 to 35 in good health. Sequenced sample: naive CD4+ T cells from blood. This chain joins TRBV7-2 and TRBJ2-7, with TRBD2 as a possible D gene (5 bases). CDR3 region: CASSLVRGNYEQYF. In nucleotides, the CDR3 is TGTGCCAGCAGCTTAGTGAGAGGGAACTACGAGCAGTACTTC.